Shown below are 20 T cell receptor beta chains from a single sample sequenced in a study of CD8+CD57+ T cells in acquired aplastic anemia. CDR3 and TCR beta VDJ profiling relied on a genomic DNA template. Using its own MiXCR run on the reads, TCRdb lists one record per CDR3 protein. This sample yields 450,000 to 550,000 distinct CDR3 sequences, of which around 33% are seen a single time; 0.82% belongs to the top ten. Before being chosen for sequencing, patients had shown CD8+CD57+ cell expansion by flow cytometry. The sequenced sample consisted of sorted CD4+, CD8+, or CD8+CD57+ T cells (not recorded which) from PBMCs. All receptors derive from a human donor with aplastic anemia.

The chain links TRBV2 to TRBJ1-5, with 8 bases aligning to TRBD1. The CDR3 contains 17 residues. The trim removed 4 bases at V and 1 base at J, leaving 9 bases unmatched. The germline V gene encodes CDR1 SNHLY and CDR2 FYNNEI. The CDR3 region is CASSGKPGQVSNQPQHF. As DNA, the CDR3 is TGTGCCAGCAGTGGCAAACCGGGACAGGTGAGCAATCAGCCCCAGCATTTT.

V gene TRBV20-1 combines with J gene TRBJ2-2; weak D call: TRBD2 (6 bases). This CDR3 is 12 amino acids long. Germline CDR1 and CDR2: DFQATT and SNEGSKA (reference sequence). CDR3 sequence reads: CCGAANTGELFF. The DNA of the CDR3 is TGCTGCGGGGCGGCGAACACCGGGGAGCTGTTTTTT.

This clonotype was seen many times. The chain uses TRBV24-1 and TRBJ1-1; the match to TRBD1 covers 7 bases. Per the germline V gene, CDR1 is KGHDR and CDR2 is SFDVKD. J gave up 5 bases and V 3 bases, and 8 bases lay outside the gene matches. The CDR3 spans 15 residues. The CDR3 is CATSDNTGEGTEAFF. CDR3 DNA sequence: TGTGCCACCAGTGATAATACAGGGGAAGGAACTGAAGCTTTCTTT.

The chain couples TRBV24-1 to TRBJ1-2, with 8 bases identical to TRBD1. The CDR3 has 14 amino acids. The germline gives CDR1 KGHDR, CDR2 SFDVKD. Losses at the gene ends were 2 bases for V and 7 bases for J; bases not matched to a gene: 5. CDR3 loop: CATSDSQGGGGYTF. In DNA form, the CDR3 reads TGTGCCACCAGTGATTCACAGGGGGGGGGTGGCTACACCTTC.

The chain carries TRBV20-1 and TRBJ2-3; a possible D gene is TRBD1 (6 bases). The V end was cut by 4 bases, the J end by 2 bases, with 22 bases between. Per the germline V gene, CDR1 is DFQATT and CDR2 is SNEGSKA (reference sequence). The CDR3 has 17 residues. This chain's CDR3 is CSATPDQGLLLTDTQYF. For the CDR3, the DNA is TGCAGTGCTACGCCAGATCAGGGGCTACTCCTCACAGATACGCAGTATTTT.

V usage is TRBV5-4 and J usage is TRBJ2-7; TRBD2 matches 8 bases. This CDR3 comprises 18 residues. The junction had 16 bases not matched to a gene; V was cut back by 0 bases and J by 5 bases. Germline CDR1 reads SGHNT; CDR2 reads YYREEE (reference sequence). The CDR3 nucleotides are TGTGCCAGCAGCTTGGTAACAGGGCCGGGGACTAGTTCCCACGAGCAGTACTTC. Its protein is CASSLVTGPGTSSHEQYF.

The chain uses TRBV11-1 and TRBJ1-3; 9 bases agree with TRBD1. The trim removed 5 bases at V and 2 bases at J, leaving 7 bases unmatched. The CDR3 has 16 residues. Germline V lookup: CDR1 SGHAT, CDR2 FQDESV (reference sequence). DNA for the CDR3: TGTGCCAGCAGCGAATGGGACAGGGAGACTGGAAACACCATATATTTT. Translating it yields CASSEWDRETGNTIYF.

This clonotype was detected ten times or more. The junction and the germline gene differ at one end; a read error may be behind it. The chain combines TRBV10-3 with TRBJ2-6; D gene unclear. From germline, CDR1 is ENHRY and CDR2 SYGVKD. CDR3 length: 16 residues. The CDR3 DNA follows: TGTGCCAGCAGTGAGTCGGCCAGCTCTGGGGCCAACGTCCTGACTTTC. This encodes CASSESASSGANVLTF.

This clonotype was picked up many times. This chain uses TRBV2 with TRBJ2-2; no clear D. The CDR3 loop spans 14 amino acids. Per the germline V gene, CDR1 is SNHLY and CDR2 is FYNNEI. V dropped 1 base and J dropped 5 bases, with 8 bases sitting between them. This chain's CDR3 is CASSEEGWTGELFF. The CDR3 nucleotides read TGTGCCAGCAGTGAAGAGGGATGGACCGGGGAGCTGTTTTTT.

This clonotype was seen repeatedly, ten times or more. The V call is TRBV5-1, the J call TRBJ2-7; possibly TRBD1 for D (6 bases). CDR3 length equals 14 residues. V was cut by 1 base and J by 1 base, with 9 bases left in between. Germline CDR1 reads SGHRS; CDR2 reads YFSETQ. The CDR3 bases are TGCGCCAGCAGCTTGCCGACAGGTTCCTACGAGCAGTACTTC. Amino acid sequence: CASSLPTGSYEQYF.

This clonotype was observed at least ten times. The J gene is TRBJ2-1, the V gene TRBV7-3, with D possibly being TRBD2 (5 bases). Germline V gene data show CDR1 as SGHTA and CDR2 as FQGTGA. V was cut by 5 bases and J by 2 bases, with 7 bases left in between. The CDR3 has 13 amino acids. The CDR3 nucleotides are TGTGCCAGCAGCGCGGGTACCTACAATGAGCAGTTCTTC. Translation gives CASSAGTYNEQFF.

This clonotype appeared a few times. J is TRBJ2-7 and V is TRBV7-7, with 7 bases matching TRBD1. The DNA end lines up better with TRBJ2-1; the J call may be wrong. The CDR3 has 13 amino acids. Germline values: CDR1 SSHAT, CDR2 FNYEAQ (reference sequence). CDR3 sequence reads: CASTGGSYNEQFF. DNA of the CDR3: TGTGCCAGCACAGGGGGCTCCTACAATGAGCAGTTCTTC.

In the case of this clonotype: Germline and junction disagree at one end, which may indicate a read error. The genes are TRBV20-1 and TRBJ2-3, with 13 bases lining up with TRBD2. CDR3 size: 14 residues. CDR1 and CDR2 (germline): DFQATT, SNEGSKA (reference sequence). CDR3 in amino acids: CSARTSGRGDTLYF. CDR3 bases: TGCAGTGCGCGGACTAGCGGGAGAGGAGATACGCTGTATTTT.

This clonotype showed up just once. CDR3: CASSRSLQATNEKLFF. The CDR3 region has the DNA TGTGCCAGCAGCCGGAGTCTACAGGCAACTAATGAAAAACTGTTTTTT. This sequence joins TRBV7-9 and TRBJ1-4; D perhaps matches TRBD1 (5 bases). This CDR3 region has 16 residues. Germline V gene data show CDR1 as SEHNR and CDR2 as FQNEAQ (reference sequence). Deletions cut 5 bases from V and 0 bases from J, with 13 bases between.

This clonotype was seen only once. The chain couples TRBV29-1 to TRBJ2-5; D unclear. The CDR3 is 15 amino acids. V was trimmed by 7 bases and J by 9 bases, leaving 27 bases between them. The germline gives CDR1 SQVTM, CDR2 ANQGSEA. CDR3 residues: CSASPLLDSNQPQYF. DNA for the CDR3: TGCAGCGCCTCACCTCTGCTGGATAGCAATCAGCCCCAGTACTTC.

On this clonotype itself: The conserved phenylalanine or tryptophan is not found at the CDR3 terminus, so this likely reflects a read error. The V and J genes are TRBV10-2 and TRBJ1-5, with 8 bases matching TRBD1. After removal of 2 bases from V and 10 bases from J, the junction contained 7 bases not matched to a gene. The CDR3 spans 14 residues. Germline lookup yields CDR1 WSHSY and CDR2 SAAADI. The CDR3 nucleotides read TGCGCCAGCAGTGAGGGGCAGGGGGCCCTTCCCCAGCATCTT. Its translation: CASSEGQGALPQHL.

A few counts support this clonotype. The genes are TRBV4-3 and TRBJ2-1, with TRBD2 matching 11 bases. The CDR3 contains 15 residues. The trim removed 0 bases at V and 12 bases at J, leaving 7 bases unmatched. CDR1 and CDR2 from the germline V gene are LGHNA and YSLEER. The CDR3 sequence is CASSQDPSGGRAQFF. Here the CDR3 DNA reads TGCGCCAGCAGCCAAGACCCTAGCGGGGGGAGAGCGCAGTTCTTC.

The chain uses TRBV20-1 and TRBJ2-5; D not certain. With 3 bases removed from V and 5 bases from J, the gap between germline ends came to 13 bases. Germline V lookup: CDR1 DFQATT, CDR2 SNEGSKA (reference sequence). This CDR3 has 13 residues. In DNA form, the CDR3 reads TGCAGTGCTAGCCCACGGAAACGGGAGACCCAGTACTTC. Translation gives CSASPRKRETQYF.

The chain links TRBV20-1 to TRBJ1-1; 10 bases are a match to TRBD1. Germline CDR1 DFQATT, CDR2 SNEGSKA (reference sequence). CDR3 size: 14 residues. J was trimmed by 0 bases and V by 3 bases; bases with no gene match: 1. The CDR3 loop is CSARTGGMNTEAFF. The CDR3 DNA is TGCAGTGCTAGGACAGGGGGCATGAACACTGAAGCTTTCTTT.

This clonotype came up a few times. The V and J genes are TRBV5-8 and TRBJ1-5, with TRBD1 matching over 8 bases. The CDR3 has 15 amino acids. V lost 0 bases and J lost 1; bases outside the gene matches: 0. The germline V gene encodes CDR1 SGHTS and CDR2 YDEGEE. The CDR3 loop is CASSLGTGSNQPQHF. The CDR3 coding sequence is TGTGCCAGCAGCTTGGGGACAGGGAGCAATCAGCCCCAGCATTTT.